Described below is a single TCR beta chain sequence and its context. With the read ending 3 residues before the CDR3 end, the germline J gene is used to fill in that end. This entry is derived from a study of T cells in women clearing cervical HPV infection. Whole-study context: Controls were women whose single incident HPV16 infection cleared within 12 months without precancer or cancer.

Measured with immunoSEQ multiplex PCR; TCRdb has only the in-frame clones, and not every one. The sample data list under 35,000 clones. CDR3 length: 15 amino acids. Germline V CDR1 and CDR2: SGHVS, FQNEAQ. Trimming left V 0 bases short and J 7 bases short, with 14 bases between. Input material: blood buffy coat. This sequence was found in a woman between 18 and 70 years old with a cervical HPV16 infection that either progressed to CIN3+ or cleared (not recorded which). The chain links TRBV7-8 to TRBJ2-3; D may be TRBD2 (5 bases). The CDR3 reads CASSLARTLRYTQYF. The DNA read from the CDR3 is TGTGCCAGCAGCTTAGCGCGGACTCTGCGCTATACG.